One sample yielded the 7 T cell receptor beta chains listed below, sequenced in a study of T cells in Graves' hyperthyroidism and ophthalmopathy. There were TCR beta CDR3 regions amplified from RNA transcripts. The HTBI primer set served for first-round RT-PCR of the TCR CDR3. TCRdb re-called the multiplex PCR reads with MiXCR, one entry per CDR3 protein. The table includes approximately 720,000 distinct CDR3 sequences, about 19% detected once. Specimen: blood. All receptors come from a woman in her forties or fifties with Graves' hyperthyroidism that later progressed to Graves' ophthalmopathy.

The V gene is TRBV5-6, the J gene TRBJ2-3, with TRBD1 as a possible D gene (7 bases). Trimming left V 4 bases short and J 1 base short, with 22 bases between. From germline, CDR1 is SGHDT and CDR2 YYEEEE. The CDR3 length is 18 residues. The CDR3 DNA reads TGTGCCAGCAGCACGGAGGGACAGTCCTGGCAGGGCACAGATACGCAGTATTTT. Its protein is CASSTEGQSWQGTDTQYF.

This clonotype has more than one count but fewer than ten. This chain connects TRBV24-1 to TRBJ2-5; a possible D gene is TRBD1 (5 bases). Trimming cost V 3 bases and J 2 bases, with 15 bases left between them. The germline V gene has CDR1 KGHDR and CDR2 SFDVKD. The CDR3 length is 16 residues. CDR3 nucleotides: TGTGCCACCAGTGATGCCACAGGATTAGGTCAAGAGACCCAGTACTTC. It codes for CATSDATGLGQETQYF.

The table lists this clonotype with many counts. V and J are TRBV10-3 and TRBJ1-1, with D perhaps TRBD1 (5 bases). Germline V CDR1 and CDR2: ENHRY, SYGVKD. V lost 3 bases, J lost 11 bases, and 10 bases lay in between. CDR3 length equals 11 residues. CDR3 in DNA: TGTGCCATCAGTGACGGGGCGGCGGCTTTCTTT. Protein sequence: CAISDGAAAFF.

This clonotype has more than one count but fewer than ten. This chain joins TRBV6-1 and TRBJ2-2, with D perhaps matching TRBD1 (5 bases). CDR1 and CDR2 from the germline V gene are MNHNS and SASEGT. The CDR3 has 14 amino acids. Trimming left V 5 bases short and J 6 bases short, with 13 bases between. CDR3 region: CASSIQGVAGELFF. CDR3 in DNA: TGTGCCAGCAGTATCCAGGGCGTTGCCGGGGAGCTGTTTTTT.

This clonotype has ten or more counts. The genes are TRBV30 and TRBJ1-2, with unresolved D. V was pared by 4 bases and J by 5 bases, with 11 bases between. This CDR3 is built from 12 residues. Germline-derived CDR1 and CDR2 are GTSNPN and SVGIG (reference sequence). The CDR3 is CAWTLGAYGYTF. The CDR3 nucleotides are TGTGCCTGGACCCTCGGTGCTTATGGCTACACCTTC.

The chain recombines TRBV12-3 or TRBV12-4 with TRBJ1-3; D gene unclear. The CDR3 totals 17 residues. Deletions cut 2 bases from V and 0 bases from J, with 14 bases between. The CDR3 sequence is CASSLYLGLGSGNTIYF. The CDR3 DNA sequence: TGTGCCAGCAGTTTATATTTGGGTCTAGGCTCTGGAAACACCATATATTTT.

This clonotype has ten or more counts. This chain uses TRBV2 with TRBJ1-5; 10 bases fit TRBD1. The germline V gene encodes CDR1 SNHLY and CDR2 FYNNEI. V was pared by 6 bases and J by 4 bases, with 9 bases of the junction left unmatched. The CDR3 contains 16 residues. The CDR3 nucleotides read TGTGCCAGCAGAGGGGACAGGGGATCGAGAAATCAGCCCCAGCATTTT. Encoded protein: CASRGDRGSRNQPQHF. Looking up the rest from reference TRBV2 and TRBJ1-5 gives the full variable domain: EPEVTQTPSHQVTQMGQEVILRCVPISNHLYFYWYRQILGQKVEFLVSFYNNEISEKSEIFDDQFSVERPDGSNFTLKIRSTKLEDSAMYFCASRGDRGSRNQPQHFGDGTRLSIL.